These 31 T cell receptor beta chains came from one sample sequenced in a study of T cell repertoires in cytomegalovirus infection. TCRdb analysed the reads with MiXCR anew, one entry per CDR3 protein. The sample holds about 180,000 distinct CDR3 sequences, 17% seen once. The source material was CD8+ T cells from PBMCs. These TCRs come from a human donor in good health (CMV status not recorded). Some clones in this sample may be carry-over from other donors' samples.

Only a few counts were recorded for this clonotype. The CDR3 DNA is TGTGCCAGCAGTGAGGGGTGGGGGAGCAATCAGCCCCAGCATTTT. As protein: CASSEGWGSNQPQHF. V gene TRBV2 combines with J gene TRBJ1-5; D perhaps matches TRBD1 (5 bases). V shed 3 bases and J shed 1 base, with 10 bases lying between them. CDR1 is SNHLY, CDR2 FYNNEI, per germline. The CDR3 consists of 15 residues.

This chain uses TRBV2 with TRBJ2-7, with D tentatively TRBD2 (6 bases). The CDR3 sequence is 15 residues long. Looked up from germline, CDR1 is SNHLY and CDR2 is FYNNEI. V was cut by 8 bases and J by 4 bases, with 21 bases left in between. CDR3: CASADFGGISYEQYF. CDR3 nucleotide sequence: TGTGCCAGCGCCGATTTTGGAGGGATATCGTACGAGCAGTACTTC.

This clonotype was recorded many times. V is TRBV7-2 and J is TRBJ1-1, with 7 nucleotides matching TRBD1. Unmatched junction bases numbered 4, after V lost 6 bases and J lost 3 bases. This CDR3 has 13 amino acids. Germline assignment: CDR1 SGHTA and CDR2 FQGNSA. The CDR3 nucleotides are TGTGCCAGCAGAGCCGGGACAGACACTGAAGCTTTCTTT. Amino acid sequence: CASRAGTDTEAFF.

This clonotype was counted between two and nine times. V gene TRBV12-3 or TRBV12-4 combines with J gene TRBJ1-2, with D uncertain. Trimming left V 8 bases short and J 6 bases short, with 22 bases between. The CDR3 spans 15 residues. CDR3 DNA: TGTGCCAGCTACTCCCCTGCGATGACCGGGGATGGCTACACCTTC. Its translation is CASYSPAMTGDGYTF.

This clonotype came up a few times. This rearrangement joins TRBV7-9 to TRBJ2-7; D is unclear. The CDR3 contains 13 residues. V was trimmed by 6 bases and J by 2 bases, leaving 11 bases between them. Germline V gene lookup returns CDR1 SEHNR and CDR2 FQNEAQ (reference sequence). This CDR3 is CASRGDFPYEQYF. The CDR3 DNA is TGTGCCAGCAGGGGCGACTTTCCCTACGAGCAGTACTTC.

V gene TRBV9 combines with J gene TRBJ1-5, with D uncertain. Germline CDR1 reads SGDLS; CDR2 reads YYNGEE. The CDR3 contains 14 residues. The V and J ends lost 7 bases and 2 bases respectively, with 13 bases between them. CDR3 protein: CASSQGVGNQPQHF. CDR3 coding DNA: TGTGCCAGCTCCCAAGGAGTTGGCAATCAGCCCCAGCATTTT.

The chain uses TRBV7-2 and TRBJ1-2; D ambiguous. The germline V gene encodes CDR1 SGHTA and CDR2 FQGNSA. CDR3 length equals 15 residues. V was clipped by 6 bases and J by 4 bases, with 18 bases between them. CDR3 residues: CASSSPVWGSYGYTF. CDR3 nucleotide sequence: TGTGCCAGCAGTAGTCCTGTTTGGGGTTCCTATGGCTACACCTTC.

V and J are TRBV7-2 and TRBJ2-7, with 8 bases that match TRBD2. The V segment lost 5 bases and the J segment 7 bases; nucleotides outside the gene matches: 13. The CDR3 covers 15 residues. Germline CDR1 SGHTA, CDR2 FQGNSA. DNA for the CDR3: TGTGCCAGCAGCCCATCAGGTAGCGGGGTGGGGGAGCAGTACTTC. Residues: CASSPSGSGVGEQYF.

The CDR3 DNA sequence: TGTGCCAGCAGCCTTGTAAGGCCGGGGACTGAAGCTTTCTTT. Protein: CASSLVRPGTEAFF. The V call is TRBV14, the J call TRBJ1-1; D unclear. V shed 4 bases and J shed 5 bases, with 14 bases lying between them. CDR1 and CDR2 (germline): SGHDN, FVKESK. The CDR3 totals 14 residues.

This clonotype turned up a few times. The chain links TRBV7-2 to TRBJ1-5; unclear D gene. The V gene lost 3 bases and the J gene lost 0 bases, with 9 bases spanning the gap. Germline V gene sequence: CDR1 SGHTA, CDR2 FQGNSA. CDR3 length: 15 residues. CDR3: CASSFRSYSNQPQHF. CDR3 in DNA: TGTGCCAGCAGCTTTAGGTCTTATAGCAATCAGCCCCAGCATTTT.

This clonotype appeared many times. The V call is TRBV12-3 or TRBV12-4, the J call TRBJ2-7; D is unresolved. This CDR3 is built from 15 residues. V lost 4 bases and J lost 2, with 15 bases in between. In DNA form, the CDR3 reads TGTGCCAGCAGTTCACGGACGGTAGACCCCTACGAGCAGTACTTC. It is translated as CASSSRTVDPYEQYF.

This clonotype was observed a handful of times. The chain combines TRBV12-3 or TRBV12-4 with TRBJ2-1; no firm D call. The CDR3 contains 15 residues. The germline V and J ends were trimmed by 0 bases and 2 bases, with 8 bases remaining between them. In DNA, the CDR3 is TGTGCCAGCAGTTTAGCCGGTTTAGCCTACAATGAGCAGTTCTTC. This sequence encodes CASSLAGLAYNEQFF.

The chain recombines TRBV28 with TRBJ1-5; D is uncertain. Germline V gene data show CDR1 as MDHEN and CDR2 as SYDVKM. This CDR3 region has 13 residues. The V gene lost 5 bases and the J gene lost 4 bases, with 9 bases spanning the gap. CDR3 sequence reads: CASSPTGNQPQHF. The CDR3, as DNA: TGTGCCAGCAGTCCGACGGGGAATCAGCCCCAGCATTTT.

The chain couples TRBV20-1 to TRBJ2-5; no firm D call. The CDR3 is 13 residues long. Between the trimmed V and J ends, which lost 0 bases and 4 bases, there was a span of 9 bases. Looked up from germline, CDR1 is DFQATT and CDR2 is SNEGSKA (reference sequence). CDR3 region: CSARDLGGETQYF. Written as DNA, the CDR3 is TGCAGTGCTAGAGATTTAGGCGGAGAGACCCAGTACTTC.

The rearrangement links TRBV7-2 to TRBJ2-1, with 8 bases that match TRBD1. The junction had 12 bases not matched to a gene; V was cut back by 5 bases and J by 9 bases. CDR1 is SGHTA, CDR2 FQGNSA, per germline. The CDR3 contains 15 residues. The CDR3 nucleotides read TGTGCCAGCAGCCCGGAGGGACAGGCCGGGGGTGAGCAGTTCTTC. The encoded protein is CASSPEGQAGGEQFF.

V is TRBV6-1 and J is TRBJ2-2, with TRBD2 matching over 8 bases. CDR3 length: 23 amino acids. Germline V gene sequence: CDR1 MNHNS, CDR2 SASEGT. The V and J ends lost 1 base and 8 bases, in that order; junction bases with no gene match: 30. Here the CDR3 reads CASSEGLLNLLGHGGGRGGELFF. The CDR3 coding sequence is TGTGCCAGCAGTGAAGGCCTCCTGAACCTCCTAGGTCATGGCGGGGGGCGGGGAGGGGAGCTGTTTTTT.

This clonotype showed up just a few times. This chain links TRBV10-3 with TRBJ2-2, with D hard to call. The CDR3 totals 12 residues. V was trimmed by 6 bases and J by 1 base, leaving 3 bases between them. Germline assignment: CDR1 ENHRY and CDR2 SYGVKD. CDR3 protein: CAIRMNTGELFF. CDR3 nucleotides: TGTGCCATCAGGATGAACACCGGGGAGCTGTTTTTT.

The chain links TRBV2 to TRBJ2-3; TRBD2 agrees at 11 bases. From germline, CDR1 is SNHLY and CDR2 FYNNEI. J gave up 3 bases and V 4 bases, and 9 bases lay outside the gene matches. This CDR3 contains 17 residues. In DNA form, the CDR3 reads TGTGCCAGCAGTGCCTCCCCTAGCGGGGGGCTGACAGATACGCAGTATTTT. It codes for CASSASPSGGLTDTQYF.

As DNA, the CDR3 is TGTGCCAGCAGCTCCACAGTCACAGATACGCAGTATTTT. Its protein is CASSSTVTDTQYF. The V gene is TRBV13, the J gene TRBJ2-3; D call uncertain. This CDR3 comprises 13 residues. Trimming left V 4 bases short and J 2 bases short, with 7 bases between. In germline, CDR1 is PRHDT, CDR2 FYEKMQ (reference sequence).

V gene TRBV20-1 combines with J gene TRBJ2-2, with 9 bases lining up with TRBD2. Germline values: CDR1 DFQATT, CDR2 SNEGSKA (reference sequence). This CDR3 has 15 amino acids. The J segment lost 2 bases and the V segment lost 6 bases, leaving 7 bases of the junction unmatched. This chain's CDR3 is CSAAGLALNTGELFF. The DNA of the CDR3 is TGCAGTGCCGCTGGACTAGCGCTAAACACCGGGGAGCTGTTTTTT.

The V call is TRBV6-8, the J call TRBJ2-1, with 10 positions matching TRBD1. V was pared by 2 bases and J by 6 bases, with 4 bases of the junction left unmatched. The germline CDR1 and CDR2 sequences are MNHGY and SAAAGT. This CDR3 has 15 amino acids. The CDR3 coding sequence is TGTGCCAGCAGTTACGGGACAGGGGAGGGCAATGAGCAGTTCTTC. Amino acid sequence: CASSYGTGEGNEQFF.

The rearrangement joins TRBV2 to TRBJ1-1; the D is unclear. V shed 7 bases and J shed 0 bases, with 15 bases lying between them. The CDR3 spans 15 residues. From germline, CDR1 is SNHLY and CDR2 FYNNEI. The CDR3 here is CASTPQGFMNTEAFF. DNA of the CDR3: TGTGCCAGCACCCCGCAAGGATTCATGAACACTGAAGCTTTCTTT.

This chain joins TRBV14 and TRBJ2-3; 8 positions agree with TRBD1. The CDR3 loop spans 16 amino acids. V dropped 0 bases and J dropped 2; count of bases not matched to a gene: 4. CDR1 is SGHDN and CDR2 is FVKESK in the germline V gene. CDR3 region: CASSQETGELTDTQYF. The CDR3 DNA sequence: TGTGCCAGCAGCCAAGAGACAGGGGAGCTCACAGATACGCAGTATTTT.

This clonotype was counted between two and nine times. The chain has TRBV27 and TRBJ2-3, with D tentatively TRBD1 (5 bases). The CDR3 spans 15 residues. Germline assignment: CDR1 MNHEY and CDR2 SMNVEV (reference sequence). V was cut by 6 bases and J by 3 bases, with 16 bases left in between. As DNA, the CDR3 is TGTGCCAGCAGCGCAGTTTCGGCAGGGACAGATACGCAGTATTTT. It yields the protein CASSAVSAGTDTQYF.

This clonotype was counted a few times. The chain carries TRBV6-2 or TRBV6-3 and TRBJ1-1, with D unresolved. Germline V gene lookup returns CDR1 MNHEY and CDR2 SVGEGT. There are 14 residues in the CDR3. Trimming pared 2 bases from V and 7 bases from J, leaving 14 bases between. For the CDR3, the DNA is TGTGCCAGCAGTTACGTGGCAGAAACGGATGAAGCTTTCTTT. Translation gives CASSYVAETDEAFF.

This clonotype was seen more than once but under ten times. The rearrangement uses TRBV11-2 and TRBJ1-1; D remains unclear. V dropped 3 bases and J dropped 7 bases, with 15 bases sitting between them. The CDR3 extends over 14 amino acids. CDR1 SGHAT and CDR2 FQNNGV come from the germline V gene. CDR3 protein: CASSFGGPTSEAFF. DNA of the CDR3: TGTGCCAGCAGCTTTGGAGGCCCAACGAGTGAAGCTTTCTTT.

The V call is TRBV15, the J call TRBJ1-1; D perhaps matches TRBD1 (5 bases). Trimming pared 2 bases from V and 1 base from J, leaving 8 bases between. The germline gives CDR1 LNHNV, CDR2 YYDKDF (reference sequence). This CDR3 region has 14 residues. The CDR3, as DNA: TGTGCCACCAGCAGACCTAGGGGGAACACTGAAGCTTTCTTT. Its translation: CATSRPRGNTEAFF. Drawing the rest from reference TRBV15 and TRBJ1-1, the complete variable domain is DAMVIQNPRYQVTQFGKPVTLSCSQTLNHNVMYWYQQKSSQAPKLLFHYYDKDFNNEADTPDNFQSRRPNTSFCFLDIRSPGLGDTAMYLCATSRPRGNTEAFFGQGTRLTVV.

This clonotype was found a few times. The CDR3 loop is CASSYSPAGEGYTF. The CDR3 region has the DNA TGTGCCAGCAGTTACTCGCCAGCAGGGGAAGGCTACACCTTC. This chain joins TRBV6-5 and TRBJ1-2, with D possibly matching TRBD1 (6 bases). V was clipped by 0 bases and J by 8 bases, with 13 bases between them. Germline CDR1 is MNHEY and CDR2 is SVGAGI. The CDR3 spans 14 residues.

The genes are TRBV7-9 and TRBJ1-2; 7 bases agree with TRBD1. Germline CDR1 SEHNR, CDR2 FQNEAQ (reference sequence). V lost 5 bases and J lost 3; bases outside the gene matches: 9. CDR3 size: 15 residues. The CDR3 nucleotides are TGTGCCAGCAGCATCCCAATTGACAGGGACTATGGCTACACCTTC. Its protein product is CASSIPIDRDYGYTF.

This clonotype was recorded only once. This rearrangement joins TRBV6-2 or TRBV6-3 to TRBJ2-7; 8 bases align to TRBD1. There are 15 residues in the CDR3. Germline values: CDR1 MNHEY, CDR2 SVGEGT. J gave up 2 bases and V 6 bases, and 9 bases lay outside the gene matches. The CDR3 DNA reads TGTGCCAGCAGAGCCGGGACAGGACTCCCCTACGAGCAGTACTTC. Residues: CASRAGTGLPYEQYF.

The genes are TRBV6-5 and TRBJ2-1, with 8 bases that match TRBD2. The CDR3 consists of 14 residues. V shed 0 bases, J shed 8 bases, and the junction held 3 bases outside the gene matches. Germline loops: CDR1 MNHEY, CDR2 SVGAGI. For the CDR3, the DNA is TGTGCCAGCAGTTACTCGGGACTAGGGCATGAGCAGTTCTTC. It is translated as CASSYSGLGHEQFF.